This TCR beta chain is drawn from a study of T cell repertoires in cytomegalovirus infection. As for the study in general: Both a matching HLA type and CMV infection were indicated by public TCR beta signatures. Study results and caveats: The cumulative frequency of public TCR beta families identified carriers of CMV plus the relevant HLA. The response measured ex vivo was dominated by TCR beta clonotypes (HLA-C-restricted and CMV-specific).

Germline loops: CDR1 MGHRA, CDR2 YSYEKL. The CDR3 consists of 14 residues. Each CDR3 protein is one row after TCRdb ran MiXCR on the reads. Seen here are 600,000 to 700,000 distinct CDR3 sequences, roughly 33% observed once, and the top ten hold over 15%. With respect to this clonotype: The antigen remains undetermined. Sequence at one end of the junction differs from germline and may be a read error.

The chain uses TRBV4-1 and TRBJ1-6, with 7 bases that match TRBD1. Sample: cultured PBMCs, taken from culture after CMV antigen stimulation. The TCR comes from a human donor in good health (CMV status not recorded). Some clones in this sample may be carry-over from other donors' samples. CDR3 residues: CASSQGPGGSPLHF. CDR3 bases: TGTGCCAGCAGCCAGGGGCCAGGGGGTTCACCCCTCCACTTT.